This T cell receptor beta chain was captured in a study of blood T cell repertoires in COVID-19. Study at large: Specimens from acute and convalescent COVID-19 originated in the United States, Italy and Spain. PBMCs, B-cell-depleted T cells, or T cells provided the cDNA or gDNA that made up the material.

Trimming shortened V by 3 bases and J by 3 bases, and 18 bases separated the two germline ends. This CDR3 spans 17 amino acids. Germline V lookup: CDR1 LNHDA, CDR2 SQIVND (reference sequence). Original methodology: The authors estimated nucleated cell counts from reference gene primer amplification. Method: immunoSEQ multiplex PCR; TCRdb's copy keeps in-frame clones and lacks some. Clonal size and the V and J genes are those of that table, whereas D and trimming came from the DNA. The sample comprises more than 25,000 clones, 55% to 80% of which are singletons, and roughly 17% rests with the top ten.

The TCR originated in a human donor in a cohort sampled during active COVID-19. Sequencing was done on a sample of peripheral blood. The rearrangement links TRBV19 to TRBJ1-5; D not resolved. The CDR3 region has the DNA TGTGCCAGTAGTATTGGTTTAGGCGGAACCTCCAATCAGCCCCAGCATTTT. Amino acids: CASSIGLGGTSNQPQHF. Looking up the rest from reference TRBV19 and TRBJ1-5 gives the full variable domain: DGGITQSPKYLFRKEGQNVTLSCEQNLNHDAMYWYRQDPGQGLRLIYYSQIVNDFQKGDIAEGYSVSREKKESFPLTVTSAQKNPTAFYLCASSIGLGGTSNQPQHFGDGTRLSIL.